This T cell receptor (beta chain) was profiled in a study of siplizumab effects on memory and regulatory T cells. Regarding the study as a whole: It was not possible to assign a naive or memory phenotype to roughly 75-95% of proliferating CD4+ or CD8+ clones.

V gave up 5 bases and J gave up 1 base, with 20 bases separating them. The CDR3 extends over 17 amino acids. Germline loops: CDR1 SGHTA, CDR2 FQGNSA. The protocol was immunoSEQ multiplex PCR, while the TCRdb copy is restricted to in-frame clones and leaves out a portion. The sample contains 37,000 or so clones, around 92% of which appear only once. About this clone: Its antigen is unidentified.

The clonotype comes from a human donor in good health. This chain links TRBV7-2 with TRBJ1-2, with D possibly being TRBD1 (5 bases). The specimen was naive CD4+ T cells sorted from blood. The CDR3 spells CASSAQEQQVVNYGYTF. As DNA, the CDR3 is TGTGCCAGCAGCGCACAGGAACAGCAAGTAGTTAACTATGGCTACACCTTC. Variable domain in full (rest from reference TRBV7-2 and TRBJ1-2): GAGVSQSPSNKVTEKGKDVELRCDPISGHTALYWYRQSLGQGLEFLIYFQGNSAPDKSGLPSDRFSAERTGGSVSTLTIQRTQQEDSAVYLCASSAQEQQVVNYGYTFGSGTRLTVV.